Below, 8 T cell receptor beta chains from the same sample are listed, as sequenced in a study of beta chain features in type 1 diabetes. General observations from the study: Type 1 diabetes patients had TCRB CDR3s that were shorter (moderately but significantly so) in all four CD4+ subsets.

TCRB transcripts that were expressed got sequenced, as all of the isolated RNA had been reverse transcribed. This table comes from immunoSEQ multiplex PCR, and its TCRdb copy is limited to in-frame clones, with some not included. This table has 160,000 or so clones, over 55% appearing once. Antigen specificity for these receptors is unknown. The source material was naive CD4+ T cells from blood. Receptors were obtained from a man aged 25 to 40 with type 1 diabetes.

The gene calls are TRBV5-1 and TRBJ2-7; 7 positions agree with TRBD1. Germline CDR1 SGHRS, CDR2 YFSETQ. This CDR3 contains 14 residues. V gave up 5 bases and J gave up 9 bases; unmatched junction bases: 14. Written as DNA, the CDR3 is TGCGCCAGCAGACCTGACAGGGCCCACCTTCTGCAGTACTTC. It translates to CASRPDRAHLLQYF.

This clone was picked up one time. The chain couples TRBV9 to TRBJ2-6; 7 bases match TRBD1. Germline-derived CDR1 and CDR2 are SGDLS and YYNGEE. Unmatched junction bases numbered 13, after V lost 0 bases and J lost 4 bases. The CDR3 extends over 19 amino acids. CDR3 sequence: CASSVAMTGRLSGANVLTF. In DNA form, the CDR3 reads TGTGCCAGCAGCGTAGCTATGACAGGGAGACTATCCGGGGCCAACGTCCTGACTTTC.

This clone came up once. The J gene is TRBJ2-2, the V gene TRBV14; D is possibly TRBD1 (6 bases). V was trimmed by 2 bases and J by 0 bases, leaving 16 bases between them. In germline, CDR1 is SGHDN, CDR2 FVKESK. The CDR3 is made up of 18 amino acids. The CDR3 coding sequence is TGTGCCAGCAGCCAACCCCGGCGGACAGCTGCGAACACCGGGGAGCTGTTTTTT. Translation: CASSQPRRTAANTGELFF.

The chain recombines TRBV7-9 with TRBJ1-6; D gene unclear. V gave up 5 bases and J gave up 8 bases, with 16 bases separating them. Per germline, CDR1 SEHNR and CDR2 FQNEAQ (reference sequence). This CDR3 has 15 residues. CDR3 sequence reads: CASSPQGLSDSPLHF. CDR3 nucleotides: TGTGCCAGCAGCCCTCAAGGTCTTTCCGATTCACCCCTCCACTTT.

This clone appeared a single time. The CDR3 here is CASSSWGSEKLFF. The CDR3 DNA reads TGTGCCAGCAGCTCCTGGGGGAGTGAAAAACTGTTTTTT. This chain joins TRBV7-2 and TRBJ1-4; D is perhaps TRBD1 (5 bases). Germline values: CDR1 SGHTA, CDR2 FQGNSA. CDR3 length: 13 amino acids. Trimming cost V 4 bases and J 7 bases, with 10 bases left between them.

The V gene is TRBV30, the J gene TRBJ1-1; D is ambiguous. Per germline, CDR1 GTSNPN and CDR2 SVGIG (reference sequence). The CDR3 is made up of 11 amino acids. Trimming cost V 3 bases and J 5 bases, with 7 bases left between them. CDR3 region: CAWRSQTEAFF. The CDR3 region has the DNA TGTGCCTGGAGGTCCCAGACTGAAGCTTTCTTT. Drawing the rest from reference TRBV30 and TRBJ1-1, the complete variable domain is SQTIHQWPATLVQPVGSPLSLECTVEGTSNPNLYWYRQAAGRGLQLLFYSVGIGQISSEVPQNLSASRPQDRQFILSSKKLLLSDSGFYLCAWRSQTEAFFGQGTRLTVV.

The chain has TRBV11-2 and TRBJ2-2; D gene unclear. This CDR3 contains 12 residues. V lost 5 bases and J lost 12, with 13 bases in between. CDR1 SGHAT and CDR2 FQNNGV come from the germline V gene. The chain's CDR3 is CASSPSLGQLFF. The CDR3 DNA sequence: TGTGCCAGCAGCCCCTCTCTAGGGCAGCTGTTTTTT.

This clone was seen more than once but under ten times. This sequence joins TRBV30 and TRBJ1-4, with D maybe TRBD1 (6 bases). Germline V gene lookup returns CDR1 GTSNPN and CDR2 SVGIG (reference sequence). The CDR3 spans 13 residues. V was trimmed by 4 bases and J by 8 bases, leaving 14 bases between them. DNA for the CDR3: TGTGCCTGGAACTTACAGGGTGGCGAAAAACTGTTTTTT. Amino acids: CAWNLQGGEKLFF.